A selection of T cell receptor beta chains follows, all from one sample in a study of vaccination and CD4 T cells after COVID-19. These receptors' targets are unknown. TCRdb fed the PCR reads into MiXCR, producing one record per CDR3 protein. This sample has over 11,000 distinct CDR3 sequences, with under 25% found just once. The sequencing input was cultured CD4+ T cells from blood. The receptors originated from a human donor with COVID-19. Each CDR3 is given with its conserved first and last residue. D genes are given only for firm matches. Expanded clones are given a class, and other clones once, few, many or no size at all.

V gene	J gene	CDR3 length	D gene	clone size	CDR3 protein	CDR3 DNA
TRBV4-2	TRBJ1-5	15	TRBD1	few	CASSQEGQGYQPQHF	TGTGCCAGCAGCCAAGAAGGACAGGGGTATCAGCCCCAGCATTTT
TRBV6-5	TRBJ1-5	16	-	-	CASSYSPGVSNQPQHF	TGTGCCAGCAGTTACTCTCCGGGGGTTAGCAATCAGCCCCAGCATTTT
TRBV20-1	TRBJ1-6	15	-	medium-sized	CSARDLGVGNSPLHF	TGCAGTGCTAGAGACCTGGGCGTGGGTAATTCACCCCTCCACTTT
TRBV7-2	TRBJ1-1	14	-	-	CASSSLAGATEAFF	TGTGCCAGCAGCTCCTTAGCGGGGGCCACTGAAGCTTTCTTT
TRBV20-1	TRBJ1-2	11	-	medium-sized	CSVATGDGYTF	TGCAGTGTCGCGACAGGTGATGGCTACACCTTC
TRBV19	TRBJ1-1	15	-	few	CASTPPGGQNTEAFF	TGTGCCAGTACCCCTCCCGGGGGCCAGAACACTGAAGCTTTCTTT
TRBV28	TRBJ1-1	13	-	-	CASRLTPDTEAFF	TGTGCCAGCAGACTAACACCCGACACTGAAGCTTTCTTT
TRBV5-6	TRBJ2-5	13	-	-	CASSLIVGETQYF	TGTGCCAGCAGCTTGATTGTGGGGGAGACCCAGTACTTC
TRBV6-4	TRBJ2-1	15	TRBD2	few	CASSDVGGGYNEQFF	TGTGCCAGCAGTGACGTAGGCGGGGGGTACAATGAGCAGTTCTTC
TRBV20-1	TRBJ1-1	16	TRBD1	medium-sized	CSARARDGQGSTEAFF	TGCAGTGCTAGAGCTAGAGACGGACAGGGGAGCACTGAAGCTTTCTTT
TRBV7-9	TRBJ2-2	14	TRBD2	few	CASSYGLVAGELFF	TGTGCCAGCAGCTATGGACTAGTGGCCGGGGAGCTGTTTTTT
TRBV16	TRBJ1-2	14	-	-	CASSPPGRVHGYTF	TGTGCCAGCAGCCCCCCGGGCAGGGTGCATGGCTACACCTTC
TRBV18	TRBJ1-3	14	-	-	CASSPAGAENTIYF	TGTGCCAGCTCTCCGGCGGGGGCTGAAAACACCATATATTTT
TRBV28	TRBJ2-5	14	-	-	CASSLGGGQETQYF	TGTGCCAGCAGTTTGGGGGGCGGCCAAGAGACCCAGTACTTC
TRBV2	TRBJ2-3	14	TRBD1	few	CASIRQGHSDTQYF	TGTGCCAGTATTAGACAGGGACATTCAGATACGCAGTATTTT